This TCR beta chain emerged from a study of blood T cell repertoires in COVID-19. Across the whole study: The United States, Italy and Spain were the sources of the acute and convalescent COVID-19 samples. The analysed material was cDNA or gDNA that came from T cells, B-cell-depleted T cells, or PBMCs.

In the original processing: How many nucleated cells were present was estimated from reference gene primer amplification. Produced via immunoSEQ multiplex PCR; TCRdb's table is partial and in-frame only. V, J and clone size were drawn from that table, and D and trimming were deduced from the DNA. Of roughly 110,000 clones listed, 70% to 90% are singletons. V was pared by 6 bases and J by 0 bases, with 13 bases of the junction left unmatched. CDR1 and CDR2 from the germline V gene are KGHSH and LQKENI. The CDR3 consists of 18 residues. This clonotype originated in a man aged 35 to 55 with active or convalescent COVID-19. The V gene is TRBV18, the J gene TRBJ2-7; 11 bases line up with TRBD2. Source material: peripheral blood. The CDR3 sequence: CASSPPVSTSGDSYEQYF. In nucleotides, the CDR3 is TGTGCCAGCTCTCCTCCGGTTTCGACTAGCGGGGACTCCTACGAGCAGTACTTC.